This T cell receptor (beta chain) was found in a study of response to subunit inactivated influenza vaccine. General study findings and limits: Every seasonal influenza vaccination brings in few new T cells, the authors suggested.

TCRdb itself ran the RT-PCR reads through MiXCR, one entry per CDR3 protein. The sample contains roughly 570,000 distinct CDR3 sequences, 10% to 15% of which appear only once. CDR3 length equals 14 residues. The germline V and J ends were trimmed by 4 bases and 1 base, with 10 bases remaining between them. Germline CDR1 is SGHTA and CDR2 is FQGNSA. As to this clonotype: The antigen remains unidentified.

The V call is TRBV7-2, the J call TRBJ1-1, with D maybe TRBD1 (6 bases). The sequence was collected from a man aged 50 to 60 who received an inactivated influenza vaccine. This specimen was PBMCs from blood, taken 45 days after vaccination. CDR3 protein: CASSSDRSNTEAFF. The CDR3 coding sequence is TGTGCCAGCAGCTCCGACAGGTCGAACACTGAAGCTTTCTTT.